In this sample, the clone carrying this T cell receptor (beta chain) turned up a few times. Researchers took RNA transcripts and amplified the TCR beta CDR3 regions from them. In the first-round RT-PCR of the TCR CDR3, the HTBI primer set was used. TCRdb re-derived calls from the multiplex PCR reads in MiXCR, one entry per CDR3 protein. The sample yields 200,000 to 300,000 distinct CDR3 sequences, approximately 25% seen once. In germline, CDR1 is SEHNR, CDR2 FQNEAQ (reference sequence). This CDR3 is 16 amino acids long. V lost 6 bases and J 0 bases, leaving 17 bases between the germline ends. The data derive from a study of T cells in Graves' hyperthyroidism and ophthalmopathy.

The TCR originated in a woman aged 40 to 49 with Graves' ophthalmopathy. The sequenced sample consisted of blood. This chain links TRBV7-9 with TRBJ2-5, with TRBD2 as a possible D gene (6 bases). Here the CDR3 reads CASSLPGGPYQETQYF. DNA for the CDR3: TGTGCCAGCAGTTTGCCCGGGGGACCGTACCAAGAGACCCAGTACTTC.